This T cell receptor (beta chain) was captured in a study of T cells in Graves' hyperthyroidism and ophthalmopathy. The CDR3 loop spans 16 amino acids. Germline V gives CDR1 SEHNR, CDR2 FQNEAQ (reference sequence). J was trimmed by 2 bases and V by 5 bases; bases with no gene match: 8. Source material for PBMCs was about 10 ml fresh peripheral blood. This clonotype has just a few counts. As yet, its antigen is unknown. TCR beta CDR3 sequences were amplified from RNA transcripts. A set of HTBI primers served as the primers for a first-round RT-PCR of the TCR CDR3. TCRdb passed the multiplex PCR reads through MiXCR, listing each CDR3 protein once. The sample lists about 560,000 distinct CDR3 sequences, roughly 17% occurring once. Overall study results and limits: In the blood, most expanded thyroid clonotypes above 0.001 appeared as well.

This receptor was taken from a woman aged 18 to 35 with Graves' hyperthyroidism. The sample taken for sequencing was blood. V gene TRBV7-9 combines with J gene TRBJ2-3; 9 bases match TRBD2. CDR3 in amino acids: CASSTASGEYTDTQYF. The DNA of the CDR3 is TGTGCCAGCAGCACGGCTAGCGGGGAGTACACAGATACGCAGTATTTT. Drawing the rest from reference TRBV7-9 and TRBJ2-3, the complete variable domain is DTGVSQNPRHKITKRGQNVTFRCDPISEHNRLYWYRQTLGQGPEFLTYFQNEAQLEKSRLLSDRFSAERPKGSFSTLEIQRTEQGDSAMYLCASSTASGEYTDTQYFGPGTRLTVL.